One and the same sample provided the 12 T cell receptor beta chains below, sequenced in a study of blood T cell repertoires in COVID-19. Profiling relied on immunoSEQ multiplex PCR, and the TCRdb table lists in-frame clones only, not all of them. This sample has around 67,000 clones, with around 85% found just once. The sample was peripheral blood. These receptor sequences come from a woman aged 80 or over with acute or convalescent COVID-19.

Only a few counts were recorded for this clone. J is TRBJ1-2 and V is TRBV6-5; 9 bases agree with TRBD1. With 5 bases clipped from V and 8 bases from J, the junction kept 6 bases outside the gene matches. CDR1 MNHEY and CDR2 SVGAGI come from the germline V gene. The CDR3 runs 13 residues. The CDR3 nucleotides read TGTGCCAGCAGTCCGGACAGGGGTCGAGGCTACACCTTC. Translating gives CASSPDRGRGYTF.

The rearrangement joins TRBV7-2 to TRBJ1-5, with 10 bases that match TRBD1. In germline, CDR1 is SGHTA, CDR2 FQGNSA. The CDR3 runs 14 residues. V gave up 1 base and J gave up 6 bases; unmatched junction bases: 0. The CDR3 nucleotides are TGTGCCAGCAGCTTAGGGGACAGGGGTCAGCCCCAGCATTTT. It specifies CASSLGDRGQPQHF.

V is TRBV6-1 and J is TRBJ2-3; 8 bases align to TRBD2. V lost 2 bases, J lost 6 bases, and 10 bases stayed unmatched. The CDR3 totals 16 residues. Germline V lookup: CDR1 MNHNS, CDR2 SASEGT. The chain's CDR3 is CASSESSGGAWDTQYF. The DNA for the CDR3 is TGTGCCAGCAGTGAATCCAGCGGGGGTGCATGGGATACGCAGTATTTT.

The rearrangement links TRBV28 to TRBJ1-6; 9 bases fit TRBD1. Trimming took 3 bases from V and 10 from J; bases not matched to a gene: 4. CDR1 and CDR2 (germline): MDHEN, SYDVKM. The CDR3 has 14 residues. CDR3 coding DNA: TGTGCCAGCAGTTTCCCGACAGGGGGATCACCCCTCCACTTT. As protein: CASSFPTGGSPLHF.

The CDR3 reads CASSLDRAFNEQYF. The DNA of the CDR3 is TGTGCCAGCAGCTTAGACAGGGCTTTCAACGAGCAGTACTTC. This chain joins TRBV7-2 and TRBJ2-7; tentatively, D is TRBD1 (6 bases). Trimming took 1 base from V and 5 from J, leaving 12 bases between them. Per the germline V gene, CDR1 is SGHTA and CDR2 is FQGNSA. The CDR3 runs to 14 residues.

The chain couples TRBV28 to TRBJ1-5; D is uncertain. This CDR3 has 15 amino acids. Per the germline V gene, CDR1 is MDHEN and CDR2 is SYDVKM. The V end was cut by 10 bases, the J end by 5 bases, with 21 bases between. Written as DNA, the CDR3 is TGTGCCATCCAGACTAACAAAGGCGGGTATCAGCCCCAGCATTTT. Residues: CAIQTNKGGYQPQHF.

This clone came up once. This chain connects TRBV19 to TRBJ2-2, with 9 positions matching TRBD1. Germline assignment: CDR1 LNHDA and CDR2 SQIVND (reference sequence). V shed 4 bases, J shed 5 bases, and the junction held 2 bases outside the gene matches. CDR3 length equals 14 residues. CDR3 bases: TGTGCCAGTAGTACCGGGACAGGGACCGGGGAGCTGTTTTTT. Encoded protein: CASSTGTGTGELFF.

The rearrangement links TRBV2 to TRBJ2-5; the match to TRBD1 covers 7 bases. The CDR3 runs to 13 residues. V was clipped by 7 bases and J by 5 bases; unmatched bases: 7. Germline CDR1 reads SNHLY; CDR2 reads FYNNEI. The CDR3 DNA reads TGTGCCAGCAAAGGGGACAGAGGGGAGACCCAGTACTTC. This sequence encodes CASKGDRGETQYF.

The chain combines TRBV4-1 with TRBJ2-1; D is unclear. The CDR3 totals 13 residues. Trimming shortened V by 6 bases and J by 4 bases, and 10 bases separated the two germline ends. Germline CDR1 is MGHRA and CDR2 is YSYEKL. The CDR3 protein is CASRSGAYNEQFF. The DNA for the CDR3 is TGCGCCAGCAGATCGGGTGCTTACAATGAGCAGTTCTTC.

The CDR3: CAISEAGGFQYGYTF. The DNA of the CDR3 is TGTGCCATCAGTGAGGCAGGGGGCTTTCAGTATGGCTACACCTTC. The rearrangement links TRBV10-3 to TRBJ1-2; 8 bases are a match to TRBD1. CDR1 is ENHRY, CDR2 SYGVKD, per germline. V lost 2 bases, J lost 5 bases, and 7 bases stayed unmatched. The CDR3 runs 15 residues.

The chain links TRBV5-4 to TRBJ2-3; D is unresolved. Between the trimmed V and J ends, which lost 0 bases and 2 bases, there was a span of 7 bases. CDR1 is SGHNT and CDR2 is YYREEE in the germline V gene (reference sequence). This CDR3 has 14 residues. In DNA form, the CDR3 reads TGTGCCAGCAGCTTGGACTTCTACACAGATACGCAGTATTTT. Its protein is CASSLDFYTDTQYF.

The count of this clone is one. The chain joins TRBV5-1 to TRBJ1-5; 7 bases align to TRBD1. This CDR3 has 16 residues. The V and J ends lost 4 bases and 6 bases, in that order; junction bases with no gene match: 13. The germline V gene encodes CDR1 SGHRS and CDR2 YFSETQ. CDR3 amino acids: CASSLNPGTAAQPQHF. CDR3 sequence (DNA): TGCGCCAGCAGCCTAAACCCGGGGACAGCGGCTCAGCCCCAGCATTTT.